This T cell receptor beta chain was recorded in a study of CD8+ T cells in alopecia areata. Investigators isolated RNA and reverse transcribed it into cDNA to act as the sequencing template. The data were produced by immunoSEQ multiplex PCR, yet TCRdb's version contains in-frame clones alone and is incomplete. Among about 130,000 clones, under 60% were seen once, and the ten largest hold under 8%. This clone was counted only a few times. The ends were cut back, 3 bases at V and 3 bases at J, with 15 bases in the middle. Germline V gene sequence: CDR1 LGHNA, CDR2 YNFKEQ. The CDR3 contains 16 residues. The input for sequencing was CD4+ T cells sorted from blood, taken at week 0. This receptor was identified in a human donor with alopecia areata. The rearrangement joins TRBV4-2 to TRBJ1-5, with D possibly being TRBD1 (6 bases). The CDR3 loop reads CASSQTPRDNNQPQHF. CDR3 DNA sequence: TGTGCCAGCAGCCAGACTCCACGGGACAACAATCAGCCCCAGCATTTT.